The 22 T cell receptor beta chains given below trace back to one sample, sequenced in a study of cytomegalovirus exposure and HLA in healthy donors. The PCR used 60 Vbeta and 13 Jbeta primers. Produced via immunoSEQ multiplex PCR; TCRdb's table is partial and in-frame only. There are tens of thousands of clones in the sample; more than 70% occur only once, and roughly 3.6% lies in the top ten. Specimen: PBMCs. The receptors originated from a man aged 30 to 39 in good health and CMV-seronegative.

V is TRBV13 and J is TRBJ2-1; TRBD2 aligns across 11 bases. Per germline, CDR1 PRHDT and CDR2 FYEKMQ (reference sequence). CDR3 length equals 15 residues. V shed 5 bases, J shed 2 bases, and the junction held 2 bases outside the gene matches. CDR3 residues: CASSMTSGAYNEQFF. CDR3 sequence (DNA): TGTGCCAGCAGCATGACTAGCGGGGCCTACAATGAGCAGTTCTTC.

This clone was detected ten times or more. This chain links TRBV5-4 with TRBJ1-4; D is perhaps TRBD1 (5 bases). CDR3 length: 16 amino acids. The germline V gene encodes CDR1 SGHNT and CDR2 YYREEE (reference sequence). V was cut by 9 bases and J by 3 bases, with 21 bases left in between. The CDR3 DNA reads TGTGCCATCCCGGCTCTCTACAGGCTGGCTAATGAAAAACTGTTTTTT. Its translation: CAIPALYRLANEKLFF.

The rearrangement joins TRBV10-3 to TRBJ2-1; 7 bases are a match to TRBD1. The V segment lost 2 bases and the J segment 7 bases; nucleotides outside the gene matches: 2. Germline V gene data show CDR1 as ENHRY and CDR2 as SYGVKD. The CDR3 contains 13 residues. The CDR3 DNA reads as TGTGCCATCAGTGAGCGACAGGGTAATGAGCAGTTCTTC. Amino acids: CAISERQGNEQFF.

The genes are TRBV7-2 and TRBJ2-3; TRBD2 aligns across 7 bases. J gave up 11 bases and V 5 bases, and 16 bases lay outside the gene matches. The CDR3 loop spans 15 amino acids. Germline CDR1 and CDR2: SGHTA and FQGNSA. This CDR3 is CASSRWEGGGERQYF. In DNA form, the CDR3 reads TGTGCCAGCAGCCGCTGGGAGGGCGGCGGGGAGAGGCAGTATTTT.

The CDR3 region is CASSLWELNYGYTF. CDR3 nucleotide sequence: TGCGCCAGCAGCTTGTGGGAGCTGAACTATGGCTACACCTTC. The rearrangement links TRBV5-1 to TRBJ1-2, with no clear D. The V gene lost 1 base and the J gene lost 2 bases, with 9 bases spanning the gap. The CDR3 has 14 residues. Germline CDR1 and CDR2: SGHRS and YFSETQ.

The V gene is TRBV5-1, the J gene TRBJ1-1, with TRBD1 matching over 10 bases. The CDR3 runs 13 residues. The V gene end was trimmed by 4 bases and the J gene end by 7 bases; junction bases not matched to a gene: 4. Germline V gene data show CDR1 as SGHRS and CDR2 as YFSETQ. For the CDR3, the DNA is TGCGCCAGCAGCGGGGGGGACAGGGGTGAAGCTTTCTTT. Its protein product is CASSGGDRGEAFF.

This clone appeared a single time. Other nucleotide sequences in the sample specify the same CDR3. V and J are TRBV5-1 and TRBJ2-3; D not certain. The germline CDR1 and CDR2 sequences are SGHRS and YFSETQ. The germline V and J ends were trimmed by 0 bases and 0 bases, with 2 bases remaining between them. This CDR3 contains 13 residues. CDR3 protein: CASSLASTDTQYF. The CDR3 nucleotides read TGCGCCAGCAGCTTGGCTAGCACAGATACGCAGTATTTT.

The chain couples TRBV5-1 to TRBJ2-3; 9 bases map to TRBD2. Germline trimming cut 5 bases from V and 4 bases from J; bases unmatched to any gene: 5. The CDR3 runs 14 residues. CDR1 and CDR2 (germline): SGHRS, YFSETQ. CDR3 residues: CASRLAGIPDTQYF. CDR3 sequence (DNA): TGCGCCAGCAGACTAGCGGGTATACCAGATACGCAGTATTTT.

This clone showed up just a few times. This sequence joins TRBV6-1 and TRBJ2-7; tentative D call: TRBD1 (6 bases). The CDR3 covers 14 residues. From germline, CDR1 is MNHNS and CDR2 SASEGT. V lost 3 bases to trimming and J lost 1 base, with 10 bases between them. CDR3 loop: CASSDPGQSYEQYF. The CDR3 region has the DNA TGTGCCAGCAGTGATCCGGGACAATCCTACGAGCAGTACTTC.

In its sample, this clone was seen once. The chain links TRBV2 to TRBJ1-6; TRBD1 matches 7 bases. Trimming at V came to 6 bases and at J to 10 bases, leaving 9 bases not matched to a gene. Germline CDR1 SNHLY, CDR2 FYNNEI. The CDR3 has 14 residues. The CDR3 DNA reads TGTGCCAGCAGCGTGACAGGGATCGGATCACCCCTCCACTTT. It codes for CASSVTGIGSPLHF.

The sample holds a few counts of this clone. This chain connects TRBV28 to TRBJ2-3; 9 bases fit TRBD2. Germline-derived CDR1 and CDR2 are MDHEN and SYDVKM. The CDR3 is 16 amino acids. The J segment lost 3 bases and the V segment lost 8 bases, leaving 12 bases of the junction unmatched. Here the CDR3 DNA reads TGTGCCAGCCTCCACCCTAGCGGGACGCTGACAGATACGCAGTATTTT. Protein sequence: CASLHPSGTLTDTQYF.

This rearrangement joins TRBV6-4 to TRBJ2-3; 8 bases agree with TRBD2. The CDR3 totals 14 residues. With 6 bases clipped from V and 3 bases from J, the junction kept 5 bases outside the gene matches. Germline loops: CDR1 MRHNA, CDR2 SNTAGT. As DNA, the CDR3 is TGTGCCAGCAGACCGGGACTAGAGACAGATACGCAGTATTTT. As protein: CASRPGLETDTQYF.

A few counts support this clone. This chain connects TRBV5-1 to TRBJ2-2; tentatively, D is TRBD1 (6 bases). The CDR3 has 16 amino acids. V gave up 3 bases and J gave up 2 bases, with 14 bases separating them. Germline V lookup: CDR1 SGHRS, CDR2 YFSETQ. CDR3 protein: CASSSETGTNTGELFF. The CDR3 DNA is TGCGCCAGCAGCTCGGAAACCGGGACAAACACCGGGGAGCTGTTTTTT.

V gene TRBV6-5 combines with J gene TRBJ1-2; D may be TRBD1 (6 bases). Trimming shortened V by 6 bases and J by 8 bases, and 19 bases separated the two germline ends. The CDR3 is 14 amino acids. Germline CDR1 is MNHEY and CDR2 is SVGAGI. The CDR3 DNA reads TGTGCCAGCAGCCTGGCAGGGGAAGTAGAAGGCTACACCTTC. It codes for CASSLAGEVEGYTF.

V usage is TRBV7-2 and J usage is TRBJ1-2; D uncertain. CDR3 length: 17 amino acids. The germline gives CDR1 SGHTA, CDR2 FQGNSA. Between the trimmed V and J ends, which lost 2 bases and 3 bases, there was a span of 19 bases. The CDR3 DNA follows: TGTGCCAGCAGCTTACCCCTCCCGCTAGGATCCTACTATGGCTACACCTTC. Protein product: CASSLPLPLGSYYGYTF.

In this sample, this clone turned up once. The V and J genes are TRBV7-9 and TRBJ2-2; 12 bases fit TRBD2. Germline lookup yields CDR1 SEHNR and CDR2 FQNEAQ (reference sequence). This CDR3 is built from 16 residues. CDR3 residues: CSLPAASGGDTGELFF. The CDR3, as DNA: TGTTCCCTCCCGGCGGCTAGCGGGGGGGACACCGGGGAGCTGTTTTTT.

A single count supports this clone. V and J are TRBV18 and TRBJ2-5; D gene unclear. This CDR3 spans 13 amino acids. V was shortened by 2 bases and J by 2 bases, with 6 bases between the two germline ends. In germline, CDR1 is KGHSH, CDR2 LQKENI. The CDR3, as DNA: TGTGCCAGCTCACCAATATCTCAAGAGACCCAGTACTTC. This gives the protein CASSPISQETQYF. The whole variable domain, remainder taken from reference TRBV18 and TRBJ2-5, is NAGVMQNPRHLVRRRGQEARLRCSPMKGHSHVYWYRQLPEEGLKFMVYLQKENIIDESGMPKERFSAEFPKEGPSILRIQQVVRGDSAAYFCASSPISQETQYFGPGTRLLVL.

The chain links TRBV7-2 to TRBJ2-5; maybe TRBD2 (5 bases). The V end lost 3 bases, the J end lost 5 bases, and 13 bases lay between the germline ends. This CDR3 comprises 14 residues. Germline assignment: CDR1 SGHTA and CDR2 FQGNSA. The CDR3 reads CASSFQSSMETQYF. In nucleotides, the CDR3 is TGTGCCAGCAGCTTTCAGTCTAGCATGGAGACCCAGTACTTC. The complete variable domain, with remaining parts taken from reference TRBV7-2 and TRBJ2-5, reads GAGVSQSPSNKVTEKGKDVELRCDPISGHTALYWYRQSLGQGLEFLIYFQGNSAPDKSGLPSDRFSAERTGGSVSTLTIQRTQQEDSAVYLCASSFQSSMETQYFGPGTRLLVL.

The chain has TRBV7-9 and TRBJ2-2; 9 positions agree with TRBD1. The V segment lost 5 bases and the J segment 2 bases; nucleotides outside the gene matches: 3. The germline gives CDR1 SEHNR, CDR2 FQNEAQ (reference sequence). This CDR3 contains 15 residues. The CDR3 protein is CASSKDRGNTGELFF. CDR3 coding DNA: TGTGCCAGCAGCAAGGACAGGGGTAACACCGGGGAGCTGTTTTTT.

The chain combines TRBV7-9 with TRBJ1-4, with D maybe TRBD1 (6 bases). CDR1 and CDR2 (germline): SEHNR, FQNEAQ (reference sequence). There are 13 residues in the CDR3. Trimming took 5 bases from V and 11 from J, leaving 15 bases between them. The DNA for the CDR3 is TGTGCCAGCAGCCCACAACAGGGAGGGAAACTGTTTTTT. Its protein product is CASSPQQGGKLFF.

The chain is built from TRBV4-3 and TRBJ2-2, with 13 bases that match TRBD2. J gave up 5 bases and V 6 bases, and 6 bases lay outside the gene matches. CDR1 LGHNA and CDR2 YSLEER come from the germline V gene. The CDR3 has 16 amino acids. The CDR3 DNA reads as TGCGCCAGCAGTCCCGGGACTAGCGGGAAGACCGGGGAGCTGTTTTTT. Protein: CASSPGTSGKTGELFF.

The chain carries TRBV7-9 and TRBJ1-1; D perhaps matches TRBD1 (5 bases). The CDR3 extends over 12 amino acids. The V gene's germline CDR1 is SEHNR and CDR2 FQNEAQ (reference sequence). V was clipped by 7 bases and J by 10 bases, with 16 bases between them. The CDR3 reads CASMGQGMRAFF. The CDR3 DNA sequence: TGTGCCAGCATGGGGCAGGGTATGCGAGCTTTCTTT. Full variable domain (outside the CDR3, taken from reference TRBV7-9 and TRBJ1-1): DTGVSQNPRHKITKRGQNVTFRCDPISEHNRLYWYRQTLGQGPEFLTYFQNEAQLEKSRLLSDRFSAERPKGSFSTLEIQRTEQGDSAMYLCASMGQGMRAFFGQGTRLTVV.